This is a list of T cell receptor beta chains from one sample in a study of identical twins. TCRdb re-called the 5' RACE reads through MiXCR, storing one row per CDR3 protein. The sample holds hundreds of thousands of distinct CDR3 sequences; 9% to 15% are singletons and the top ten take 7.2%. The sample was also reused in another study, on yellow fever vaccine responses in identical twins.

The specimen sequenced was CD8+ T cells sorted from blood. These receptors all come from a woman aged 18-29 years in good health. CDR3s include the opening cysteine and the closing phenylalanine or tryptophan.

TRBJ1-1,TRBV3-1,CASSQVAGGTEAFF
TRBJ2-1,TRBV5-5,CASSLLGTVSYNEQFF
TRBJ2-2,TRBV5-5,CASSFREVNTGELFF
TRBJ2-5,TRBV6-1,CASSPPEGRQGAETQYF
TRBJ2-3,TRBV6-1,CASSEWGGGSTDTQYF
TRBJ2-7,TRBV29-1,CSVESDSGSTYEQYF
TRBJ2-7,TRBV6-6,CASSYGGTYEQYF
TRBJ2-7,TRBV2,CASTHWDYHYEQYF
TRBJ2-4,TRBV12-3/TRBV12-4,CASSFGWGRGNIQYF
TRBJ2-1,TRBV12-3/TRBV12-4,CASRTRDSYNEQFF
TRBJ2-7,TRBV13,CASSEGLAGNFYEQYF
TRBJ2-7,TRBV15,CATSETSGRAYEQYF
TRBJ2-7,TRBV27,CASSYRGVSYEQYF
TRBJ2-3,TRBV5-1,CASTQVADTQYF
TRBJ2-1,TRBV7-9,CASSSPTTYNEQFF
TRBJ1-1,TRBV3-1,CASSQDSTGSTEAFF
TRBJ2-7,TRBV27,CASSPGNRGDEQYF
TRBJ1-4,TRBV4-2,CASSQDYQGATNEKLFF
TRBJ2-7,TRBV20-1,CSVPSTGRYEQYF
TRBJ2-4,TRBV7-2,CASSLVTGPLGNIQYF
TRBJ2-6,TRBV28,CASRGGSPSLTPGANVLTF
TRBJ2-2,TRBV20-1,CSARPGIGAGELFF
TRBJ1-2,TRBV5-6,CASSLEPLNYGYTF
TRBJ2-3,TRBV3-1,CASSHLAGGAETQYF
TRBJ2-1,TRBV12-3/TRBV12-4,CASTISGSSYNEQFF
TRBJ2-1,TRBV9,CASSVWSAEAGVNEQFF
TRBJ2-3,TRBV4-1,CASSRNGDTQYF
TRBJ2-7,TRBV27,CASSPRLNREQYF
TRBJ2-3,TRBV24-1,CATSDMTAPSTDTQYF
TRBJ2-1,TRBV9,CASSALGGAVYNEQFF
TRBJ1-6,TRBV14,CASSQDWWGPKSPLHF
TRBJ2-5,TRBV6-1,CASSLNSGARGETQYF
TRBJ2-7,TRBV7-9,CASSTGQGYEQYF
TRBJ2-1,TRBV29-1,CSVEGGENNEQFF
TRBJ2-1,TRBV10-3,CAISRGPESDEQFF
TRBJ2-3,TRBV6-4,CASSPLAGVGDTQYF
TRBJ1-5,TRBV28,CASSPGQRENQPQHF
TRBJ1-2,TRBV4-1,CASSPATGDINYGYTF
TRBJ2-7,TRBV12-3/TRBV12-4,CASSDPGQTLWEQYF
TRBJ1-1,TRBV29-1,CSVAPGTGVTEAFF
TRBJ2-1,TRBV6-1,CASSEAIVGGQSSYNEQFF
TRBJ2-1,TRBV24-1,CATSVGNEQFF
TRBJ2-7,TRBV6-5,CASSQAGPGYEQYF
TRBJ2-3,TRBV7-8,CASSLLGGADTQYF
TRBJ2-4,TRBV2,CASTNREASGGKNIQYF
TRBJ2-7,TRBV4-1,CASSDHTEVMEQYF
TRBJ2-1,TRBV5-4,CASSSIGRANEQFF
TRBJ2-1,TRBV15,CATSRDKAGIPFF
TRBJ2-1,TRBV20-1,CSASAGGSEWDEQFF
TRBJ2-2,TRBV12-3/TRBV12-4,CASRGLNTGELFF
TRBJ2-6,TRBV5-4,CASSLSRNYGGANVLTF
TRBJ2-3,TRBV5-1,CASSPGTGERTDTQYF
TRBJ1-6,TRBV2,CASSTEDNSPLHF
TRBJ2-1,TRBV7-8,CASSPRTSGATYNEQFF
TRBJ2-3,TRBV20-1,CSARELGGDTQYF
TRBJ2-7,TRBV5-1,CASSYGHPYEQYF
TRBJ1-2,TRBV10-3,CAISDRGQTSYGYTF
TRBJ2-5,TRBV6-6,CASSADREGTQYF
TRBJ2-5,TRBV4-1,CASSQTGGAKTQYF
TRBJ1-2,TRBV28,CATIYGPGGYTF